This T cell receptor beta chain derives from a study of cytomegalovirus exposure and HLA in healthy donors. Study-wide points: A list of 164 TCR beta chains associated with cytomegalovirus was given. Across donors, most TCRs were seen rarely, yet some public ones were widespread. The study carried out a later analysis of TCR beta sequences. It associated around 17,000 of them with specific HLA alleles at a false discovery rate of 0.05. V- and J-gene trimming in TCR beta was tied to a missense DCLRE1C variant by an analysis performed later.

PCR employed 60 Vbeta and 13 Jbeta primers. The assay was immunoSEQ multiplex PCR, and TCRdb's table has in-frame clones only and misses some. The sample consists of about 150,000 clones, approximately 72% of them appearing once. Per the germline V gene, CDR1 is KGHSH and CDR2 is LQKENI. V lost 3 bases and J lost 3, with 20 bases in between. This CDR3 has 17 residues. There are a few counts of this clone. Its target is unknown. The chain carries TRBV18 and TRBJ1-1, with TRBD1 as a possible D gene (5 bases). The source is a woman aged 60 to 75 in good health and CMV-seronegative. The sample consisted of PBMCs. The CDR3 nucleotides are TGTGCCAGCTCACCCCCAGGGTTGCCCCCGATTGACACTGAAGCTTTCTTT. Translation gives CASSPPGLPPIDTEAFF.